The source of this T cell receptor beta chain is a study of tumor-infiltrating lymphocytes in primary liver carcinoma. Germline V gene sequence: CDR1 SGHDN, CDR2 FVKESK. This CDR3 is 15 amino acids long. V was trimmed by 4 bases and J by 1 base, leaving 13 bases between them. TCR beta cDNA was reverse-transcribed from 500 ng of total RNA. The reaction used a constant-region primer and ProtoScript II reverse transcriptase. Three-round nested multiplex PCR performed with slightly modified ARM-PCR produced the TCR beta libraries. Primers for the first two PCR rounds were TRBV1-TRBV30 forward primers and a C-beta reverse primer (approximately 10 cycles per round). TCRdb re-called the multiplex PCR reads with MiXCR, one entry per CDR3 protein. This table holds 100,000 to 150,000 distinct CDR3 sequences, 64% found once. Co-extraction yielded RNA and DNA from 20-30 mg of unsorted bulk tissue. This clonotype was detected ten times or more.

Input material: liver tumor tissue from sampling region 3. Subset denoted: tumor region T3, left-lateral pole. V gene TRBV14 combines with J gene TRBJ1-1; TRBD1 is a possible D gene (5 bases). The source of this sequence is an older woman with primary liver carcinoma and hepatitis B virus infection. CDR3 sequence (DNA): TGTGCCAGCAGCCCATCCCCGGGGCGGAACACTGAAGCTTTCTTT. The encoded protein is CASSPSPGRNTEAFF.